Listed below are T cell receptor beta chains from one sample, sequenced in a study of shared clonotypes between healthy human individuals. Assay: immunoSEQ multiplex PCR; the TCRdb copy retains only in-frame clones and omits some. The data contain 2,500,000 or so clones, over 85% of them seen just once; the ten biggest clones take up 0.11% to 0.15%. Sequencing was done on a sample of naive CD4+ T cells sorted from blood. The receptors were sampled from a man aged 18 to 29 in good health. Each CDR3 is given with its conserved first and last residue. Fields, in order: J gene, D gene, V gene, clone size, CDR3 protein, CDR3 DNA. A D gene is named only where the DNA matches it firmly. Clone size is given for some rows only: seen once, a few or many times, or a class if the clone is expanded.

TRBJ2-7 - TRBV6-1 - CASRGLRGIGNEQYF TGTGCCAGCAGGGGTCTCAGGGGAATCGGCAACGAGCAGTACTTC
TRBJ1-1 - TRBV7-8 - CASSLALVNTEAFF TGTGCCAGCAGCTTAGCGCTGGTTAACACTGAAGCTTTCTTT
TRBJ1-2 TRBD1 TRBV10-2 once CASSVIFGTGGAYGYTF TGCGCCAGCAGTGTTATATTTGGGACAGGGGGCGCCTATGGCTACACCTTC
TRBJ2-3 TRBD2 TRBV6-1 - CASRQFSGVTDTQYF TGTGCCAGCAGGCAATTTAGCGGGGTAACAGATACGCAGTATTTT
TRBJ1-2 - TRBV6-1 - CATRRDGNYGYTF TGTGCCACTAGACGGGACGGGAACTATGGCTACACCTTC
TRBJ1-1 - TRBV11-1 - CASSLRGPSGTEAFF TGTGCCAGCAGCCTAAGGGGCCCCTCCGGCACTGAAGCTTTCTTT
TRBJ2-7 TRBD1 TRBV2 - CARSGGQGHYEQYF TGTGCCAGATCGGGGGGACAGGGTCACTACGAGCAGTACTTC
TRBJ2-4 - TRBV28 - CASSSPGGAGAAKNIQYF TGTGCCAGCAGTTCGCCGGGGGGTGCGGGGGCAGCCAAAAACATTCAGTACTTC
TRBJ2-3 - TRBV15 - CATRGGESPDTQYF TGTGCCACCAGGGGGGGAGAGTCTCCAGATACGCAGTATTTT
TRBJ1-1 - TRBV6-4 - CASSEGGGEAFF TGTGCCAGCAGTGAAGGGGGAGGTGAAGCTTTCTTT
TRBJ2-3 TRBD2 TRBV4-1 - CASSTSAASGGATDTQYF TGCGCCAGCAGCACCTCCGCGGCGAGCGGGGGGGCCACAGATACGCAGTATTTT
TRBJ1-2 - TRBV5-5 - CASSLADTSYGYTF TGTGCCAGCAGCTTAGCTGACACGAGCTATGGCTACACCTTC
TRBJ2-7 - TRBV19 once CASSSTGTAGEQYF TGTGCCAGTAGTTCAACCGGGACAGCGGGCGAGCAGTACTTC
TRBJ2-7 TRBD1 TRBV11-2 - CASSLVGTGGAALF TGTGCCAGCAGCTTAGTCGGAACAGGGGGTGCGGCATTGTTC
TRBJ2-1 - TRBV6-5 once CASSPTMTSTKFF TGTGCCAGCAGTCCGACCATGACTAGTACAAAGTTCTTC
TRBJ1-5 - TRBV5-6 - CASSFSNQPQHF TGTGCCAGCAGCTTTTCTAATCAGCCCCAGCATTTT
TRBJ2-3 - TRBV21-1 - CASTRPIYTRTDTQYF TGTGCCAGCACCAGGCCCATTTACACTCGCACAGATACGCAGTATTTT
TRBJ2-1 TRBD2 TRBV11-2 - CASSPGGLAHQDEQFF TGTGCCAGCAGCCCCGGGGGACTAGCTCATCAGGATGAGCAGTTCTTC
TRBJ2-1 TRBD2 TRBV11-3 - CASSFRDYETYPLNEQFF TGTGCCAGCAGCTTCCGGGACTACGAAACTTACCCCCTCAATGAGCAGTTCTTC
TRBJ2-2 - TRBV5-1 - CASSRETLSTGELFF TGCGCCAGCAGTAGGGAGACCTTGAGCACCGGGGAGCTGTTTTTT
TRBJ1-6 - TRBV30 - CAWSEQAMGPLHF TGTGCCTGGAGTGAACAGGCTATGGGACCCCTCCACTTT
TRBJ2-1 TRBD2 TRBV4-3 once CASSQGLAVDSEQFF TGCGCCAGCAGCCAGGGACTAGCTGTAGATAGTGAGCAGTTCTTC